Reported below is one TCR beta chain. Per the original data handling: Estimation of nucleated cell counts relied on the amplification of reference gene primers. Only in-frame clones appear in the TCRdb table, and some are missing; sequencing was by immunoSEQ multiplex PCR. V and J calls and clone size follow that table, whereas D and trimming were derived from the DNA. In the table there are roughly 100,000 clones, roughly 80% of which are singletons. This sample was included in a study of blood T cell repertoires in COVID-19. Germline V CDR1 and CDR2: SNHLY, FYNNEI. There are 15 residues in the CDR3. With 6 bases clipped from V and 4 bases from J, the junction kept 9 bases outside the gene matches.

This receptor was obtained from a woman aged 70-85 years with acute or convalescent COVID-19. Material: peripheral blood. V is TRBV2 and J is TRBJ2-1; 7 nucleotides align to TRBD2. For the CDR3, the DNA is TGTGCCAGCAGGCTAGCGGCGGGTCGTTACAATGAGCAGTTCTTC. It codes for CASRLAAGRYNEQFF.